The 20 T cell receptor beta chains listed next were all sequenced from one sample in a study of shared clonotypes between healthy human individuals. The repertoire was sequenced with immunoSEQ multiplex PCR; TCRdb's copy has only in-frame clones and lacks some. The sample lists about 490,000 clones; about 80% were seen once. Specimen: PBMCs. These receptors all come from a woman aged 35 to 49 in good health. Some clones in this sample may be carry-over from other donors' samples.

The rearrangement uses TRBV19 and TRBJ1-5; D unresolved. V was pared by 10 bases and J by 0 bases, with 7 bases between. The V gene's germline CDR1 is LNHDA and CDR2 SQIVND (reference sequence). The CDR3 length is 12 residues. DNA of the CDR3: TGTGCCACTTCAGGTAGCAATCAGCCCCAGCATTTT. Encoded protein: CATSGSNQPQHF.

The rearrangement joins TRBV5-1 to TRBJ2-7; D unresolved. The CDR3 has 13 amino acids. Trimming shortened V by 3 bases and J by 0 bases, and 7 bases separated the two germline ends. Germline-derived CDR1 and CDR2 are SGHRS and YFSETQ. CDR3 in amino acids: CASSSSSSYEQYF. The CDR3 DNA is TGCGCCAGCAGCTCATCGAGCTCCTACGAGCAGTACTTC.

This clone was observed once. V and J are TRBV15 and TRBJ2-7; TRBD1 agrees at 8 bases. Germline V CDR1 and CDR2: LNHNV, YYDKDF (reference sequence). The CDR3 spans 13 residues. After removal of 2 bases from V and 6 bases from J, the junction contained 3 bases not matched to a gene. The CDR3, as DNA: TGTGCCACCAGCAGACAAACAGGGGGCGAGCAGTACTTC. This sequence encodes CATSRQTGGEQYF.

This clone has a single count. The chain has TRBV9 and TRBJ2-1, with TRBD1 as a possible D gene (6 bases). Germline V gene lookup returns CDR1 SGDLS and CDR2 YYNGEE. V was clipped by 0 bases and J by 9 bases, with 19 bases between them. The CDR3 contains 16 residues. CDR3 sequence: CASSVGGLGAMGEQFF. In nucleotides, the CDR3 is TGTGCCAGCAGCGTAGGAGGTTTGGGGGCAATGGGTGAGCAGTTCTTC.

In its sample, this clone was seen a few times. The chain links TRBV10-1 to TRBJ2-1, with 7 bases that match TRBD2. CDR1 is WNHNN, CDR2 SYGVQD, per germline (reference sequence). J was trimmed by 3 bases and V by 0 bases; bases with no gene match: 17. This CDR3 contains 20 residues. The CDR3 DNA is TGCGCCAGCAGTGAGTCGCGGGGAGGGCATCGAGCGCCGGGCTACAATGAGCAGTTCTTC. It codes for CASSESRGGHRAPGYNEQFF.

The V call is TRBV13, the J call TRBJ2-7; D not resolved. Germline assignment: CDR1 PRHDT and CDR2 FYEKMQ (reference sequence). V shed 5 bases and J shed 6 bases, with 11 bases lying between them. The length of the CDR3 is 12 residues. In nucleotides, the CDR3 is TGTGCCAGCAGCGCCCGTTTTCTCGAGCAGTACTTC. Protein: CASSARFLEQYF.

The genes are TRBV9 and TRBJ2-6; 7 bases are a match to TRBD1. V lost 3 bases, J lost 1 base, and 10 bases stayed unmatched. The CDR3 consists of 18 residues. From germline, CDR1 is SGDLS and CDR2 YYNGEE. The chain's CDR3 is CASSGGQSPGSGANVLTF. DNA for the CDR3: TGTGCCAGCAGCGGGGGACAGTCCCCTGGTTCTGGGGCCAACGTCCTGACTTTC.

This clone came up once. The chain combines TRBV5-4 with TRBJ1-5; D unclear. The CDR3 runs 14 residues. Germline V gives CDR1 SGHNT, CDR2 YYREEE (reference sequence). The V end was cut by 1 base, the J end by 3 bases, with 8 bases between. CDR3 amino acids: CASSLNGNNQPQHF. In DNA form, the CDR3 reads TGTGCCAGCAGCTTGAATGGGAACAATCAGCCCCAGCATTTT. The complete variable domain, with remaining parts taken from reference TRBV5-4 and TRBJ1-5, reads ETGVTQSPTHLIKTRGQQVTLRCSSQSGHNTVSWYQQALGQGPQFIFQYYREEENGRGNFPPRFSGLQFPNYSSELNVNALELDDSALYLCASSLNGNNQPQHFGDGTRLSIL.

Note on this clone: This may come from a read error, since a much larger clone is one base off. The chain recombines TRBV7-2 with TRBJ1-1; tentatively, D is TRBD1 (5 bases). The CDR3 contains 14 residues. V lost 2 bases to trimming and J lost 1 base, with 8 bases between them. Germline CDR1 SGHTA, CDR2 FQGNSA. In DNA, the CDR3 is TGTGCCAGCAGCTTAACGACAGCGAACACTGAAGCTTTCTTT. Translated: CASSLTTANTEAFF.

The chain uses TRBV6-1 and TRBJ2-1; D might be TRBD1 (6 bases). V dropped 6 bases and J dropped 12 bases, with 18 bases sitting between them. Germline CDR1 reads MNHNS; CDR2 reads SASEGT. CDR3 length: 13 residues. CDR3 sequence: CASSPPPQGRQFF. DNA for the CDR3: TGTGCCAGCAGCCCCCCGCCCCAGGGGAGGCAGTTCTTC.

In nucleotides, the CDR3 is TGTGCCAGCAGCTTGGGCGGGCGGATATACGAGCAGTACTTC. This codes for CASSLGGRIYEQYF. V usage is TRBV7-2 and J usage is TRBJ2-5; D is possibly TRBD2 (5 bases). The end of the DNA aligns better with TRBJ2-7, so the J call may be wrong. Germline assignment: CDR1 SGHTA and CDR2 FQGNSA. There are 14 residues in the CDR3.

This clone has a handful of counts. The rearrangement joins TRBV7-9 to TRBJ2-7; D assignment may be TRBD1 or TRBD2 (5 bases each). The CDR3 covers 14 residues. The germline V gene encodes CDR1 SEHNR and CDR2 FQNEAQ (reference sequence). Trimming cost V 2 bases and J 1 base, with 9 bases left between them. CDR3 region: CASSLQGESYEQYF. The CDR3 DNA sequence: TGTGCCAGCAGCTTACAAGGGGAGTCCTACGAGCAGTACTTC.

The rearrangement joins TRBV6-4 to TRBJ1-4, with D possibly TRBD1 on 5 matching bases. CDR1 is MRHNA, CDR2 SNTAGT, per germline. Trimming took 2 bases from V and 3 from J, leaving 7 bases between them. The CDR3 has 14 residues. The CDR3 sequence: CASSDGGPNEKLFF. CDR3 DNA: TGTGCCAGCAGTGACGGGGGACCTAATGAAAAACTGTTTTTT.

This chain connects TRBV7-9 to TRBJ2-3, with TRBD1 matching 8 bases. J lost 1 base, V lost 6 bases, and 6 bases had no gene match. The CDR3 runs to 15 residues. Germline V CDR1 and CDR2: SEHNR, FQNEAQ (reference sequence). The CDR3 sequence: CASRRTGGGTDTQYF. The CDR3 DNA reads as TGTGCCAGCAGACGAACAGGGGGAGGCACAGATACGCAGTATTTT.

This chain connects TRBV6-1 to TRBJ2-5; TRBD1 matches at 8 bases. V gave up 3 bases and J gave up 5 bases; unmatched junction bases: 5. Germline V gene sequence: CDR1 MNHNS, CDR2 SASEGT. CDR3 length: 14 residues. CDR3 residues: CASSEDRVVETQYF. The CDR3 DNA reads TGTGCCAGCAGTGAGGACAGGGTGGTGGAGACCCAGTACTTC.

The chain carries TRBV5-4 and TRBJ1-1; D remains unclear. The CDR3 runs to 15 residues. The V end was cut by 2 bases, the J end by 0 bases, with 11 bases between. Per the germline V gene, CDR1 is SGHNT and CDR2 is YYREEE (reference sequence). CDR3 amino acids: CASSFWRGLNTEAFF. CDR3 DNA sequence: TGTGCCAGCAGCTTTTGGAGAGGACTGAACACTGAAGCTTTCTTT.

This clone was recorded only once. CDR3 region: CASSFRGPSYEQYF. CDR3 DNA sequence: TGTGCCAGCAGTTTTCGGGGGCCGTCCTACGAGCAGTACTTC. The J gene is TRBJ2-7, the V gene TRBV27; the D gene could be TRBD1 or TRBD2 (6 bases each). Germline CDR1 reads MNHEY; CDR2 reads SMNVEV (reference sequence). This CDR3 has 14 residues. The germline V and J ends were trimmed by 3 bases and 1 base, with 10 bases remaining between them.

This sequence joins TRBV9 and TRBJ1-6; D might be TRBD1 (5 bases). The CDR3 runs to 14 residues. Germline values: CDR1 SGDLS, CDR2 YYNGEE. V lost 5 bases and J lost 9, with 15 bases in between. CDR3 DNA sequence: TGTGCCAGCAGTGGGGGTAGGAACCGTTCACCCCTCCACTTT. Its protein product is CASSGGRNRSPLHF.

This clone was counted a few times. CDR3 in amino acids: CASSLSRQGGNEQFF. The CDR3 nucleotides are TGCGCCAGCAGTCTGTCGCGACAGGGTGGGAATGAGCAGTTCTTC. The chain joins TRBV23-1 to TRBJ2-1, with 7 bases fitting TRBD1. TRBV23-1 qualifies as an ORF whose function is uncertain. The CDR3 is 15 residues long. The V segment lost 4 bases and the J segment 7 bases; nucleotides outside the gene matches: 10.

The chain couples TRBV30 to TRBJ2-7; 8 positions agree with TRBD2. Germline CDR1 and CDR2: GTSNPN and SVGIG (reference sequence). The CDR3 spans 20 residues. V gave up 0 bases and J gave up 5 bases; unmatched junction bases: 24. CDR3 DNA sequence: TGTGCCTGGAGTGTAGGGGCACAGTGGGCAGTTGCGGGAGGTCGGAACGAGCAGTACTTC. As protein: CAWSVGAQWAVAGGRNEQYF.